The rows below give T cell receptor beta chains drawn from one sample of a study of shared clonotypes between healthy human individuals. The method was immunoSEQ multiplex PCR; TCRdb's version includes in-frame clones alone and lacks a portion of them. The top ten hold 0.13% of the sample, which has some 2,000,000 clones, 85% to 95% seen once. Material for sequencing was naive CD4+ T cells sorted from blood. These receptors were taken from a man younger than 35 in good health. Each CDR3 is given with its conserved first and last residue. The order of the fields is J gene, D gene, V gene, clone size, CDR3 DNA, CDR3 protein. D genes are given only for firm matches. Rows give clone size only sometimes, using once, few, many, or a class for an expanded clone.

TRBJ2-1 NA TRBV9 NA TGTGCCAGCAGCTCCGGGATCGTCTCGGGCAATGAGCAGTTCTTC CASSSGIVSGNEQFF
TRBJ1-3 TRBD1 TRBV9 NA TGTGCCAGCAGCGAGGGGGACAGGGCTGGAAACACCATATATTTT CASSEGDRAGNTIYF
TRBJ2-7 NA TRBV7-2 NA TGTGCCAGCAGCTTAGACAACTACGAGCAGTACTTC CASSLDNYEQYF
TRBJ2-7 NA TRBV10-1 NA TGCGCCAGCAGTGCTGGGGCGGACCCCTACGAGCAGTACTTC CASSAGADPYEQYF
TRBJ1-2 NA TRBV5-1 NA TGCGCCAGCAGCGAGGGGAACTATGGCTACACCTTC CASSEGNYGYTF
TRBJ1-2 TRBD1 TRBV7-9 NA TGTGCCAGCAGCCCCCGGACAGGGGCCCGCTATGGCTACACCTTC CASSPRTGARYGYTF
TRBJ2-2 NA TRBV7-2 NA TGTGCCAGCAGCGGCAGGGACTCGAACACCGGGGAGCTGTTTTTT CASSGRDSNTGELFF
TRBJ2-1 NA TRBV14 NA TGTGCCAGCAGCCAAGAGTACTGGTACTCCTACAATGAGCAGTTCTTC CASSQEYWYSYNEQFF
TRBJ2-7 NA TRBV6-1 NA TGTGCCAGCAGTGAAAGCGGCTTTTTTTCCTACGAGCAGTACTTC CASSESGFFSYEQYF
TRBJ1-1 NA TRBV2 NA TGTGCCAGCAGAGATAGACACAGGCTCCTTAACACTGAAGCTTTCTTT CASRDRHRLLNTEAFF
TRBJ2-7 TRBD1 TRBV27 NA TGTGCCAGCAGCGATGACAGGGCAGGCGAGCAGTACTTC CASSDDRAGEQYF
TRBJ1-1 NA TRBV6-6 once TGTGCCAGCAGTCCCCCTCGGGGAACGAACACTGAAGCTTTCTTT CASSPPRGTNTEAFF
TRBJ2-5 NA TRBV29-1 NA TGCAGCGTTGAGTTTGCGCCCAGGACCCAGTACTTC CSVEFAPRTQYF
TRBJ2-3 TRBD1 TRBV7-2 NA TGTGCCAGCAGCTTAGAGGGAACGGGGACAGGGGGCTTGTATTTT CASSLEGTGTGGLYF
TRBJ2-7 TRBD1 TRBV30 NA TGTGCCTGGAGTCCTGGGACAGGGGTGGCCTACGAGCAGTACTTC CAWSPGTGVAYEQYF
TRBJ2-5 NA TRBV6-5 NA TGTGCCAGCACCCCATGGGGAGGAGAGACCCAGTACTTC CASTPWGGETQYF
TRBJ2-5 NA TRBV5-1 once TGCGCCAGCAGACCTGCAAGTCGAGAGACCCAGTACTTC CASRPASRETQYF
TRBJ2-5 TRBD2 TRBV7-2 NA TGTGCCAGCAGCTTACTCTTAGCGGGGGGGCAGGAGACCCAGTACTTC CASSLLLAGGQETQYF
TRBJ1-2 NA TRBV6-5 NA TGTGCCAGCAGTCCTGGAACTAACTATGGCTACACCTTC CASSPGTNYGYTF
TRBJ1-5 NA TRBV15 NA TGTGCCACCAGCAGAGATCCTCAGGGTGCGCCCCAGCATTTT CATSRDPQGAPQHF
TRBJ2-5 NA TRBV4-1 NA TGCGCCAGCAGCCAATCTTACCTAGAGACCCAGTACTTC CASSQSYLETQYF
TRBJ2-7 NA TRBV6-1 NA TGTGCCAGCAGTGATCCGCGGGGAGGCTCCTACGAGCAGTACTTC CASSDPRGGSYEQYF
TRBJ2-7 TRBD2 TRBV6-6 NA TGTGCCAGCAGTTACTCGAGCGGGAGGGAATCCGAGCAGTACTTC CASSYSSGRESEQYF
TRBJ2-3 TRBD2 TRBV5-4 NA TGTGCCAGCAGCTTGGGTCTAGCGGGAGGTCGAACAGATACGCAGTATTTT CASSLGLAGGRTDTQYF
TRBJ1-2 TRBD1 TRBV7-9 once TGTGCCAGCAGCTTGGGGCCAGGGGACAGCCCTCCCTACACCTTC CASSLGPGDSPPYTF
TRBJ1-4 NA TRBV7-9 NA TGTGCCACCGACGGAGGGGTTTTTTTTGAAAAACTGTTTTTT CATDGGVFFEKLFF
TRBJ2-7 NA TRBV18 NA TGTGCCAGCTCACCACAGGGGGAAGGCTACGAGCAGTACTTC CASSPQGEGYEQYF
TRBJ2-3 NA TRBV11-2 once TGTGCCAGCAGCTTGTCGGGAGCGGGAGATACGCAGTATTTT CASSLSGAGDTQYF
TRBJ1-5 NA TRBV19 NA TGTGCCAGTAGTATAGATGGCGCGAAGGGGCAGCCCCAGCATTTT CASSIDGAKGQPQHF
TRBJ1-2 NA TRBV28 NA TGTGCCAGCAGTTTGTCCAATGACTATGGCTACACCTTC CASSLSNDYGYTF
TRBJ2-2 NA TRBV11-2 NA TGTGCCAGCAGCTCAATAAAGATAGGGGTCGGGGAGCTGTTTTTT CASSSIKIGVGELFF
TRBJ2-1 NA TRBV10-3 NA TGTGCCATCAGTGAGTCAAGGTTGGAGCAGTTCTTC CAISESRLEQFF
TRBJ1-2 NA TRBV7-9 NA TGTGCCAGCAGCTTAGCGGTTAACTATGGCTACACCTTC CASSLAVNYGYTF
TRBJ2-1 NA TRBV10-3 NA TGTGCCATCAGTGAGTCGTTTGAGCAGTTCTTC CAISESFEQFF
TRBJ1-4 TRBD1 TRBV5-1 NA TGCGCCAGCAGCCGGGAGGGACAGTCAACTAATGAAAAACTGTTTTTT CASSREGQSTNEKLFF
TRBJ1-6 NA TRBV27 NA TGTGCCAGCAGTTTAAAGGGGGGCTATAATTCACCCCTCCACTTT CASSLKGGYNSPLHF
TRBJ2-1 TRBD1 TRBV28 NA TGTGCCAGCAGTTCGCCCTCAGGGGGTGAGCAGTTCTTC CASSSPSGGEQFF
TRBJ2-5 NA TRBV18 NA TGTGCCAGCTCACCAGACAGCCTCCAAGAGACCCAGTACTTC CASSPDSLQETQYF
TRBJ2-7 NA TRBV29-1 NA TGCAGCGTTGTATCGACGGCGAGCTCCTACGAGCAGTACTTC CSVVSTASSYEQYF
TRBJ2-7 TRBD1 TRBV7-9 NA TGTGCCAGCAGCCTTTCGGCCCTAGGACAGGGGTACGAGCAGTACTTC CASSLSALGQGYEQYF
TRBJ1-2 NA TRBV10-3 NA TGTGCCATCAGTGGAACAGGGACGGACGGCTACACCTTC CAISGTGTDGYTF
TRBJ2-2 TRBD1 TRBV5-4 NA TGTGCCAGCAACTTTTTCACAGGGGAGAACACCGGGGAGCTGTTTTTT CASNFFTGENTGELFF
TRBJ2-7 NA TRBV7-9 NA TGTGCCAGCAGCCTAATGGATAAGACCAACGAGCAGTACTTC CASSLMDKTNEQYF
TRBJ2-7 NA TRBV4-3 NA TGCGCCAGCAGCCAAGATGTAGGGGAGGTAGACGAGCAGTACTTC CASSQDVGEVDEQYF
TRBJ1-4 NA TRBV5-4 NA TGTGCCAGCAGCCGAGAGTCGCAAATTAATGAAAAACTGTTTTTT CASSRESQINEKLFF
TRBJ1-1 NA TRBV27 once TGTGCCAGCAGTCCTGACAGGAGTAACACTGAAGCTTTCTTT CASSPDRSNTEAFF
TRBJ1-5 NA TRBV18 NA TGTGCCAGCTCACCGGACTGGGGGCAGCCCCAGCATTTT CASSPDWGQPQHF
TRBJ2-5 TRBD1 TRBV9 NA TGTGCCAGCAGCCTTGACAGGGAAGCCCAGTACTTC CASSLDREAQYF
TRBJ1-3 TRBD1 TRBV7-9 NA TGTGCCAGCAGCTCCCTACCTGGGACAGGGGACTCTGGAAACACCATATATTTT CASSSLPGTGDSGNTIYF
TRBJ1-3 NA TRBV10-1 NA TGCGCCATTACAGATGCCTGCATATATTTT CAITDACIYF
TRBJ2-3 NA TRBV7-2 NA TGTGCCAGCAGCTCCGAGCGGGTACGCACAGATACGCAGTATTTT CASSSERVRTDTQYF
TRBJ1-6 TRBD1 TRBV2 NA TGTGCCAGCAGTTCTCCCGGGACAGGGAATTCACCCCTCCACTTT CASSSPGTGNSPLHF
TRBJ2-5 NA TRBV5-4 NA TGTGCCAGCATGCCGGGACGAATCCAAGAGACCCAGTACTTC CASMPGRIQETQYF
TRBJ2-2 NA TRBV10-3 NA TGTGCCATCAGTGAGTCTTCGGTAAACACCGGGGAGCTGTTTTTT CAISESSVNTGELFF
TRBJ2-4 NA TRBV2 NA TGTGCCAGCAGTGAGGACGCGGCTACCAAAAACATTCAGTACTTC CASSEDAATKNIQYF
TRBJ1-2 NA TRBV10-2 NA TGCGCCAGCAGTGACTACGACTATGGCTACACCTTC CASSDYDYGYTF
TRBJ2-3 TRBD2 TRBV27 NA TGTGCCAGCACCCCACGCGGCGGACTAGCGGGGGGGCCTAACACAGATACGCAGTATTTT CASTPRGGLAGGPNTDTQYF